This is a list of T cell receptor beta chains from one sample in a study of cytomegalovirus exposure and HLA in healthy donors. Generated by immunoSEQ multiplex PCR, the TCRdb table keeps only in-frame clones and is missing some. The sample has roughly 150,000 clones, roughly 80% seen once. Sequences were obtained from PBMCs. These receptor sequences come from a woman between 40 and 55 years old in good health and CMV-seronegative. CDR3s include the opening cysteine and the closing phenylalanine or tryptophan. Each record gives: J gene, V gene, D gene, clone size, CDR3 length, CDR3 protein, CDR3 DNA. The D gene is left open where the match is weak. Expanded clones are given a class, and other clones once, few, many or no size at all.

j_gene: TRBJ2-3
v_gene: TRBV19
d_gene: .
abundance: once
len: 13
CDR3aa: CASSIDPGLTQYF
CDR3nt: TGTGCCAGTAGTATAGATCCGGGACTGACGCAGTATTTT

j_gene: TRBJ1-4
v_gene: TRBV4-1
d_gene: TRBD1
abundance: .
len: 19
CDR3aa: CASSQGVPGQGVVNEKLFF
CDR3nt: TGCGCCAGCAGCCAGGGCGTCCCGGGACAGGGGGTGGTTAATGAAAAACTGTTTTTT

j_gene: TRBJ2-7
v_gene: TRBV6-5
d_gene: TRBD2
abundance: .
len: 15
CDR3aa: CASSYSRTSSYEQYF
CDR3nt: TGTGCCAGCAGTTACTCGAGGACTAGCTCCTACGAGCAGTACTTC

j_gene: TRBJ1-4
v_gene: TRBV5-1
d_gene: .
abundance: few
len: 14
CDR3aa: CASSPVTQNEKLFF
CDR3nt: TGCGCCAGCAGCCCTGTGACACAGAATGAAAAACTGTTTTTT

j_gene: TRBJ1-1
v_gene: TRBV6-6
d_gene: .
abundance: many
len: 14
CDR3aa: CASSYSTGGTEAFF
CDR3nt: TGTGCCAGCAGTTACTCGACGGGGGGCACTGAAGCTTTCTTT

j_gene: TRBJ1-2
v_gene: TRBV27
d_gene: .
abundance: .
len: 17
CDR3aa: CASSLSRGTGANYGYTF
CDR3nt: TGTGCCAGCAGTTTATCAAGAGGGACTGGAGCTAACTATGGCTACACCTTC

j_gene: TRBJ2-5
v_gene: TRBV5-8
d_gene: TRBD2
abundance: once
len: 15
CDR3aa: CASSLGASGQETQYF
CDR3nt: TGTGCCAGCAGCTTGGGGGCTAGCGGACAAGAGACCCAGTACTTC

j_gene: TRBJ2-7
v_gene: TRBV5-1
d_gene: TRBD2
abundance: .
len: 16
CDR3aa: CASSASGTSGGHEQYF
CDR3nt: TGCGCCAGCAGCGCGTCCGGGACTAGCGGGGGCCACGAGCAGTACTTC

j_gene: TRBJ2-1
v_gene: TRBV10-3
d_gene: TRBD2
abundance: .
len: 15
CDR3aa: CAISELAGGYNEQFF
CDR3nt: TGTGCCATCAGTGAGTTAGCGGGAGGCTACAATGAGCAGTTCTTC

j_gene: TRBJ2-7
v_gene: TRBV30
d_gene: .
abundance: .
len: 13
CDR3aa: CAWKPGTSYEQYF
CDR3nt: TGTGCCTGGAAACCCGGGACTTCCTACGAGCAGTACTTC

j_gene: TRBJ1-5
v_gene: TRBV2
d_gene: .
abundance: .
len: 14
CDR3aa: CASSYTGNVQPQHF
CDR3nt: TGTGCCAGCAGTTACACAGGGAACGTACAGCCCCAGCATTTT

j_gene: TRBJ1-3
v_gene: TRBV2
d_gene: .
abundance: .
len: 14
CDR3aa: CASGTDVRENTIYF
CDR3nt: TGTGCCAGCGGCACAGATGTCCGGGAAAACACCATATATTTT

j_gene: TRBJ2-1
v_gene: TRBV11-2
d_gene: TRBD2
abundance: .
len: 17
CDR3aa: CASSPRGGLAAGNEQFF
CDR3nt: TGTGCCAGCAGCCCCCGGGGGGGACTAGCGGCCGGTAATGAGCAGTTCTTC

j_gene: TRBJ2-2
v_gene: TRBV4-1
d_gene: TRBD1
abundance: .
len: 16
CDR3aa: CASSQDLIQGAGELFF
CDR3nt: TGCGCCAGCAGCCAAGATCTTATTCAGGGGGCCGGGGAGCTGTTTTTT

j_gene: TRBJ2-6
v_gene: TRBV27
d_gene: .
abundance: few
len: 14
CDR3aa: CASAYRAGANVLTF
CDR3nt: TGTGCCAGTGCTTACAGGGCTGGGGCCAACGTCCTGACTTTC

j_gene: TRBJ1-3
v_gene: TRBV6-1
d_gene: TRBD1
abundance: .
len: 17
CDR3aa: CASSKDRGPFSGNTIYF
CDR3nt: TGTGCCAGCAGTAAAGACAGGGGTCCCTTTTCTGGAAACACCATATATTTT

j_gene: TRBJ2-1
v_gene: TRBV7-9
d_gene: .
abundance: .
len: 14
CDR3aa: CASSFLSRSNEQFF
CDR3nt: TGTGCCAGCAGCTTTCTCTCCCGGTCCAATGAGCAGTTCTTC

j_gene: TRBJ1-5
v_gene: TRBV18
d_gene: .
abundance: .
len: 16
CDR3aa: CASSPRQATSNQPQHF
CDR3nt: TGTGCCAGCTCACCCAGACAGGCTACTAGCAATCAGCCCCAGCATTTT

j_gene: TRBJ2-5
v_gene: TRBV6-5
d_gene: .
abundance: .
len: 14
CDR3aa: CASSSITGQETQYF
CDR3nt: TGTGCCAGCAGTAGCATCACAGGCCAAGAGACCCAGTACTTC

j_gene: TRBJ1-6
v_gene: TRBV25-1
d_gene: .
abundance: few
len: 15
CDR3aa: CASSWRSSYNSPLHF
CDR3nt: TGTGCCAGCAGTTGGAGGTCATCCTATAATTCACCCCTCCACTTT

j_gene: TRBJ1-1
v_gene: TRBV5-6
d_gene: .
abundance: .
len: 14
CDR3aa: CASSLVGVNTEAFF
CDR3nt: TGTGCCAGCAGCTTGGTAGGGGTGAACACTGAAGCTTTCTTT

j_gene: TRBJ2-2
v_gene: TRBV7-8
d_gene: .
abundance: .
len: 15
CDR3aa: CASSLRRDYAGELFF
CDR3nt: TGTGCCAGCAGCTTGCGGCGGGATTACGCCGGGGAGCTGTTTTTT

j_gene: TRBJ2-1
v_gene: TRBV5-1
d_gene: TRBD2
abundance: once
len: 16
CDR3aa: CASIRGSGGPYNEQFF
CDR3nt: TGCGCCAGCATAAGGGGTAGCGGGGGGCCTTACAATGAGCAGTTCTTC

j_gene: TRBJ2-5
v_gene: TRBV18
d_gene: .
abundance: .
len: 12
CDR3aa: CASSPAAETQYF
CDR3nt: TGTGCCAGCTCACCAGCGGCGGAGACCCAGTACTTC

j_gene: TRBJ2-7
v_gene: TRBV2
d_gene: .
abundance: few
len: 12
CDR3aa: CASSRQSYEQYF
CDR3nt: TGTGCCAGCAGTAGACAGTCCTACGAGCAGTACTTC

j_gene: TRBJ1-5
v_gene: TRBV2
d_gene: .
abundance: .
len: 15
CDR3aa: CASSASGTRNQPQHF
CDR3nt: TGTGCCAGCAGTGCTTCCGGGACACGGAATCAGCCCCAGCATTTT

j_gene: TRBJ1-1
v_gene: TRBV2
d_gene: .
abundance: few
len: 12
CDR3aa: CASSFIVTEAFF
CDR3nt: TGTGCCAGCAGCTTTATCGTCACTGAAGCTTTCTTT

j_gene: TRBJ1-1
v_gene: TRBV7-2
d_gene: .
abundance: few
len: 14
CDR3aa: CASSPIQEGTEAFF
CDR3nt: TGTGCCAGCAGCCCGATACAGGAGGGCACTGAAGCTTTCTTT

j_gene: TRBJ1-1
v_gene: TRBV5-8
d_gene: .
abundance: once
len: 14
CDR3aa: CASSLAGPDTEAFF
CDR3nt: TGTGCCAGCAGCTTGGCTGGGCCTGACACTGAAGCCTTCTTT

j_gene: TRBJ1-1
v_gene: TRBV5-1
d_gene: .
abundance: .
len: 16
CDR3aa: CASSLVGGRGNTEAFF
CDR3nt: TGCGCCAGCAGCTTGGTGGGGGGGCGCGGGAACACTGAAGCTTTCTTT

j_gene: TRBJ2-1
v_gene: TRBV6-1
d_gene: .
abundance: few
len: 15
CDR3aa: CASRLGGGPLNEQFF
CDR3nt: TGTGCCAGCAGGCTTGGGGGGGGGCCCCTTAATGAGCAGTTCTTC

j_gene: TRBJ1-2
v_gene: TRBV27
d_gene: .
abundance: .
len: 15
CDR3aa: CASNAGGSFPYGYTF
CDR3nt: TGTGCCAGCAACGCGGGGGGCTCCTTTCCCTATGGCTACACCTTC

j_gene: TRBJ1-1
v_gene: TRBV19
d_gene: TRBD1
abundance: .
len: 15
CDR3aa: CASSTLQGPETEAFF
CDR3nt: TGTGCCAGTAGTACGCTACAGGGGCCCGAAACTGAAGCTTTCTTT

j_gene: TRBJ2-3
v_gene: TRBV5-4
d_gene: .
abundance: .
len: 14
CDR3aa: CASSFPGSTDTQYF
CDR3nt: TGTGCCAGCAGCTTTCCGGGATCCACAGATACGCAGTATTTT

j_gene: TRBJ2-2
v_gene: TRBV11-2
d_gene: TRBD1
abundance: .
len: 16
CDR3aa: CASSLRDRGVTGELFF
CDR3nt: TGTGCCAGCAGCCTACGGGACAGGGGGGTTACCGGGGAGCTGTTTTTT

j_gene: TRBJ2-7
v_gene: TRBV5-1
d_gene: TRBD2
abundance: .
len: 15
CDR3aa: CASSLRTSGTYEQYF
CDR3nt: TGCGCCAGCAGCTTGAGGACTAGCGGAACCTACGAGCAGTACTTC

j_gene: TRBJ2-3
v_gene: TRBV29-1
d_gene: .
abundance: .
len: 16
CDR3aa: CSVEEGRGRLTDTQYF
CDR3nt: TGCAGCGTTGAAGAAGGGAGAGGGAGGCTCACAGATACGCAGTATTTT

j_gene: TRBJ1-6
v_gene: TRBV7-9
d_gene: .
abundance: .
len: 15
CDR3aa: CASSSLGALNSPLHF
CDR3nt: TGTGCCAGCAGCTCCCTGGGGGCACTGAATTCACCCCTCCACTTT

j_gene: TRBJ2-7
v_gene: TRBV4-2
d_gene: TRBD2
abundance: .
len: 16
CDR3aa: CASSQTDSGRAYEQYF
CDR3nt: TGTGCCAGCAGCCAGACCGATAGCGGGAGGGCTTACGAGCAGTACTTC

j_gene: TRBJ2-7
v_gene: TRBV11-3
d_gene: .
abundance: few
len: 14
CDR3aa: CASSLEGDSLEQYF
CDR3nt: TGTGCCAGCAGCTTAGAGGGGGACTCCCTGGAGCAGTACTTC